A selection of T cell receptor beta chains follows, all from one sample in a study of T-cell reconstitution after alpha-beta-depleted transplantation in children. TCRdb redid the calling of the PCR reads with MiXCR, one entry per CDR3 protein. The profile shows 200,000 to 250,000 distinct CDR3 sequences, around 13% of them singletons. Sample: PBMCs from the stem cell graft donor, taken from the stem cell graft. All receptors come from a human donor who donated a stem cell graft to a child with acute lymphoblastic leukemia. The CDR3 runs from the conserved cysteine through the conserved F or W. The D gene is left open where the match is weak. Clone size appears in some rows only: once, few, many, or a class for an expanded clone.

clone_size	v_call	d_call	j_call	cdr3_aa	cdr3_nt
many	TRBV7-2	TRBD2	TRBJ2-7	CASSLAGAYEQYF	TGTGCCAGCAGTTTGGCGGGAGCCTACGAGCAGTACTTC
few	TRBV2	TRBD1	TRBJ2-4	CATNSGTENIQYF	TGTGCCACCAACTCGGGGACAGAAAACATTCAGTACTTC
many	TRBV15	TRBD1	TRBJ1-5	CATSRDKGQRNQPQHF	TGTGCCACCAGCAGAGATAAGGGACAGCGCAATCAGCCCCAGCATTTT
many	TRBV12-3/TRBV12-4	-	TRBJ1-1	CASNLDPNTEAFF	TGTGCCAGCAACCTTGACCCGAACACTGAAGCTTTCTTT
-	TRBV5-1	TRBD2	TRBJ2-7	CASSWATSGSYEQYF	TGCGCCAGCAGCTGGGCGACTAGCGGGAGCTACGAGCAGTACTTC
many	TRBV4-3	TRBD1	TRBJ2-7	CASSPGQGQYEQYF	TGCGCCAGCAGCCCGGGACAGGGTCAATACGAGCAGTACTTC
many	TRBV29-1	-	TRBJ2-5	CSVEGRSETQYF	TGCAGCGTCGAGGGTCGCAGCGAGACCCAGTACTTC
many	TRBV7-2	-	TRBJ1-1	CASSFSPEAFF	TGTGCCAGCAGCTTTTCTCCTGAAGCTTTCTTT
few	TRBV6-1	TRBD1	TRBJ1-1	CASSSFGTGGFTEAFF	TGTGCCAGCAGTAGTTTCGGGACAGGGGGTTTCACTGAAGCTTTCTTT
many	TRBV7-2	-	TRBJ1-6	CASSLDTRQGNSPLHF	TGTGCCAGCAGCCTCGACACTCGTCAGGGTAATTCACCCCTCCACTTT
many	TRBV5-6	-	TRBJ2-7	CASSLPRAYEQYF	TGTGCCAGCAGCTTGCCCCGGGCCTACGAGCAGTACTTC
many	TRBV18	-	TRBJ2-5	CASSYQVQGAGETQYF	TGTGCCAGCTCCTACCAGGTCCAGGGCGCCGGTGAGACCCAGTACTTC
few	TRBV20-1	-	TRBJ2-6	CSAPPTSDAGSTGANVLTF	TGCAGTGCCCCCCCCACAAGCGACGCGGGGTCGACTGGGGCCAACGTCCTGACTTTC
many	TRBV20-1	-	TRBJ1-4	CSARDIGGSEKLFF	TGCAGTGCTAGAGATATAGGGGGTTCGGAAAAACTGTTTTTT
many	TRBV4-3	TRBD2	TRBJ2-3	CASSQERASGVDTQYF	TGCGCCAGCAGCCAAGAACGGGCCAGCGGGGTAGATACGCAGTATTTT
many	TRBV30	-	TRBJ1-2	CAWHTTPANYGYTF	TGTGCCTGGCATACAACCCCGGCTAACTATGGCTACACCTTC
-	TRBV11-2	-	TRBJ2-5	CASSLNWGQETQYF	TGTGCCAGCAGCCTAAACTGGGGCCAAGAGACCCAGTACTTC
many	TRBV5-1	TRBD1	TRBJ1-1	CASSYGDRVNTEAFF	TGCGCCAGCAGCTACGGGGACAGGGTGAACACTGAAGCTTTCTTT
many	TRBV15	-	TRBJ2-1	CATSRSNVYNEQFF	TGTGCCACCAGCAGATCGAATGTCTACAATGAGCAGTTCTTC
many	TRBV4-3	-	TRBJ1-1	CASSQDEGLNTEAFF	TGCGCCAGCAGCCAAGATGAGGGCTTGAACACTGAAGCTTTCTTT
many	TRBV20-1	TRBD2	TRBJ2-5	CSAPSGTRETQYF	TGCAGTGCCCCTTCGGGGACTAGAGAGACCCAGTACTTC
-	TRBV5-1	-	TRBJ2-2	CASSSGLDGELFF	TGCGCCAGCAGCTCGGGGTTGGACGGGGAGCTGTTTTTT
many	TRBV7-2	-	TRBJ1-2	CASSFDSGSYTF	TGTGCCAGCAGCTTTGACTCCGGAAGCTACACCTTC
many	TRBV6-5	-	TRBJ2-1	CASSYGEEDEQFF	TGTGCCAGCAGTTACGGAGAGGAGGATGAGCAGTTCTTC
few	TRBV28	TRBD2	TRBJ2-5	CASSSLAGGLFQETQYF	TGTGCCAGCAGTTCCCTAGCGGGGGGGCTTTTCCAAGAGACCCAGTACTTC
many	TRBV12-3/TRBV12-4	-	TRBJ1-5	CASSSENQPQHF	TGTGCCAGCAGTTCAGAAAATCAGCCCCAGCATTTT
many	TRBV20-1	-	TRBJ1-5	CSAREARGHQPQHF	TGCAGTGCTAGAGAGGCGCGGGGCCATCAGCCCCAGCATTTT
many	TRBV6-5	-	TRBJ2-7	CASSSRNYEQYF	TGTGCCAGCAGTTCACGAAACTACGAGCAGTACTTC
many	TRBV7-9	-	TRBJ1-2	CASSWTGGTYGYTF	TGTGCCAGCAGCTGGACGGGCGGGACCTATGGCTACACCTTC
many	TRBV20-1	-	TRBJ2-7	CSIWVPGDEQYF	TGCAGTATATGGGTCCCCGGGGACGAGCAGTACTTC
-	TRBV27	-	TRBJ2-7	CASSLSPIQVYEQYF	TGTGCCAGCAGTTTATCCCCTATTCAAGTATACGAGCAGTACTTC
-	TRBV29-1	-	TRBJ2-2	CSVVSGSLNTGELFF	TGCAGCGTTGTTTCAGGGAGCCTCAACACCGGGGAGCTGTTTTTT
many	TRBV5-1	-	TRBJ1-2	CASSLDGGDYGYTF	TGCGCCAGCAGCTTGGACGGGGGGGACTATGGCTACACCTTC
many	TRBV12-3/TRBV12-4	-	TRBJ1-2	CASSPRDSGGYTF	TGTGCCAGCAGTCCTAGGGATTCGGGTGGCTACACCTTC
many	TRBV29-1	-	TRBJ1-2	CSVGNGDGYTF	TGCAGCGTGGGGAATGGTGATGGCTACACCTTC
many	TRBV30	-	TRBJ2-7	CAWDDSGEQYF	TGTGCCTGGGACGACTCGGGAGAGCAGTACTTC
many	TRBV5-1	-	TRBJ2-5	CASKVDETQYF	TGCGCCAGCAAAGTGGATGAGACCCAGTACTTC
many	TRBV20-1	-	TRBJ2-5	CSARYTGAQETQYF	TGCAGTGCTAGATACACTGGGGCCCAAGAGACCCAGTACTTC
many	TRBV6-1	-	TRBJ2-7	CASSESPGGSNEQYF	TGTGCCAGCAGTGAATCCCCCGGAGGGAGCAACGAGCAGTACTTC